This entry concerns a single TCR beta chain. The data were obtained in a study of CD8 T cells in Susac syndrome. Study-wide context: Among the Susac syndrome patients who underwent sequencing, more than 5 had clinically active disease, while eight or nine of them were in remission. At the time their blood was drawn, patients with Susac syndrome were either therapy-naive, on corticosteroids (with some of them also receiving intravenous immunoglobulin), or on intravenous immunoglobulin alone.

Random hexamers served to reverse transcribe roughly 0.45 to 1 ug RNA. TCRdb called the immunoSEQ multiplex PCR reads again in MiXCR, with one record for every CDR3 protein. The table shows about 140,000 distinct CDR3 sequences, with 85% to 95% occurring only once. Trimming cost V 3 bases and J 4 bases; bases outside gene matches: 5. The CDR3 consists of 13 residues. Germline-derived CDR1 and CDR2 are DFQATT and SNEGSKA (reference sequence). Sequenced material: CD4+ T cells from PBMCs. The chain recombines TRBV20-1 with TRBJ2-5; 7 positions match TRBD2. The sequence was obtained from a human donor with Susac syndrome. The CDR3 spells CSARGGTTETQYF. In DNA, the CDR3 is TGCAGTGCTAGGGGCGGGACTACAGAGACCCAGTACTTC.